This T cell receptor (beta chain) stems from a study of regulatory T cells in long-lasting Graves disease. Study details: Positive TSH receptor antibodies alongside over 5 years of antithyroid drugs were what marked Graves' disease as persistent. General study results and limits: Persistent disease preferred TRBV28, TRBJ1-2 and TRBJ2-5. Newly diagnosed Graves' patients had higher TCR diversity than persistent ones.

Time point given: persistent/refractory GD, antithyroid drugs over 5 years with positive TRAb. The TCR library used RNA extracted from PBMCs. An approximately 10-milliliter sample of peripheral blood was drawn into EDTA tubes. A note on this clonotype: The antigen is unknown.

Germline CDR1 reads SQVTM; CDR2 reads ANQGSEA. Trimming removed 7 bases from V and 6 bases from J, with 15 bases in between. This CDR3 has 12 amino acids. Library construction for TCR beta used iRepertoire HTBI primers and Arm-PCR of CDR3 regions. From the multiplex PCR reads, TCRdb called clonotypes with MiXCR, one entry per CDR3 protein. The sample has 600,000 to 800,000 distinct CDR3 sequences; around 30% are singletons. The sequenced sample was peripheral blood mononuclear cells (PBMCs), obtained when the disease was refractory, from a patient treated with antithyroid drugs. The receptor was isolated from a female donor with Graves disease. V gene TRBV29-1 combines with J gene TRBJ1-1; D gene unclear. CDR3 sequence reads: CSGVTPRAEAFF. DNA for the CDR3: TGCAGCGGAGTCACCCCTAGGGCTGAAGCTTTCTTT.